This T cell receptor beta chain comes out of a study of cytomegalovirus exposure and HLA in healthy donors. Overall study: The roughly 700 first-cohort repertoires and the 95 to 150 validation repertoires shared the same platform, a later analysis reported.

Some clones are missing from TCRdb's copy, which holds only in-frame ones; the method was immunoSEQ multiplex PCR. The sample consists of about 120,000 clones, roughly 84% of them appearing once. Study conclusions and caveats: More than 150 TCR beta chains were listed as cytomegalovirus-associated. The finding came from a later analysis; first-cohort TCR clusters tended to co-occur in the 130 or so validation repertoires.

This clone was seen a single time. What it recognizes is unknown. There are 14 residues in the CDR3. The V gene's germline CDR1 is SGHRS and CDR2 YFSETQ. V lost 4 bases to trimming and J lost 4 bases; unmatched junction nucleotides: 6. Specimen: PBMCs. The sequence was collected from a woman aged 25-40 years in good health and CMV-seronegative. The rearrangement links TRBV5-1 to TRBJ1-2; 8 bases line up with TRBD1. The CDR3 loop reads CASSKNDRGYGYTF. The CDR3 region has the DNA TGCGCCAGCAGCAAAAACGACAGGGGCTATGGCTACACCTTC.